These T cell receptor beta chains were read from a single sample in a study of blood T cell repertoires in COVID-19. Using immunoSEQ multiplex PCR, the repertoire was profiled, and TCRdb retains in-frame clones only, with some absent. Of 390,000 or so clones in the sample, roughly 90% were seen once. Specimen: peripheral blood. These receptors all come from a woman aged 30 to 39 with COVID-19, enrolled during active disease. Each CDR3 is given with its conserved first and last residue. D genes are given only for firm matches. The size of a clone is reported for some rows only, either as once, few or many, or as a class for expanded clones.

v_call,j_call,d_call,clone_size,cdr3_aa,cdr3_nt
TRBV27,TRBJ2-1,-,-,CASSHRDFETYNEQFF,TGTGCCAGCAGCCACAGGGATTTTGAGACCTACAATGAGCAGTTCTTC
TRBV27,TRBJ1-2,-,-,CASSHTGLDGYTF,TGTGCCAGCAGCCATACAGGGTTGGATGGCTACACCTTC
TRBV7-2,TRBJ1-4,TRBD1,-,CASSLATGGSGEKLFF,TGTGCCAGCAGCTTAGCCACAGGGGGCTCTGGTGAAAAACTGTTTTTT
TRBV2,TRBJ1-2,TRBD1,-,CASSPDRANYGYTF,TGTGCCAGCAGCCCGGACAGGGCCAACTATGGCTACACCTTC
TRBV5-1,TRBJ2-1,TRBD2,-,CASGSGGAYNEQFF,TGCGCCAGCGGGAGCGGGGGAGCCTACAATGAGCAGTTCTTC
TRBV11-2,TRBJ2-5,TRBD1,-,CASSTGTAEETQYF,TGTGCCAGCAGCACCGGGACAGCCGAAGAGACCCAGTACTTC
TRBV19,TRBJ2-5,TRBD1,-,CASTGQAFQETQYF,TGTGCCAGTACAGGACAGGCGTTCCAAGAGACCCAGTACTTC
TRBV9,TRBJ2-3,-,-,CASSSLDTQYF,TGTGCCAGCAGCTCCCTGGATACGCAGTATTTT
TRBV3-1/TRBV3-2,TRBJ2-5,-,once,CASSLPFAGPGETQYF,TGTGCCAGCAGTCTCCCTTTTGCGGGCCCCGGTGAGACCCAGTACTTC
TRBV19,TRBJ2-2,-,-,CASRISGNTGELFF,TGTGCCAGTAGGATTAGTGGGAACACCGGGGAGCTGTTTTTT
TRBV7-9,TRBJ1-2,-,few,CASSDLQGGGNYGYTF,TGTGCCAGCAGCGACCTACAGGGTGGGGGCAACTATGGCTACACCTTC
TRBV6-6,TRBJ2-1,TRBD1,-,CASSPRDRGTGSYNEQFF,TGTGCCAGCAGTCCCCGGGACAGGGGTACAGGGTCCTACAATGAGCAGTTCTTC
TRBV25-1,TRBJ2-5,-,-,CASSESRRKETQYF,TGTGCCAGCAGTGAATCTCGGCGGAAAGAGACCCAGTACTTC
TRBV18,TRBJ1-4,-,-,CASSPDGGNEKLFF,TGTGCCAGCTCACCCGACGGGGGTAATGAAAAACTGTTTTTT
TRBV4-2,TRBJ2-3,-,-,CASSQGARNTDTQYF,TGTGCCAGCAGCCAAGGGGCCCGTAACACAGATACGCAGTATTTT
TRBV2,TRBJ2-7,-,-,CASSTASYEQYF,TGTGCCAGCAGTACAGCCTCCTACGAGCAGTACTTC
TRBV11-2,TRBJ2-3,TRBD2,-,CASSAFGGGTDTQYF,TGTGCCAGCAGCGCCTTTGGGGGGGGCACAGATACGCAGTATTTT
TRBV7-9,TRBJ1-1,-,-,CASSFGWGGDTEAFF,TGTGCCAGCAGCTTTGGCTGGGGGGGTGACACTGAAGCTTTCTTT
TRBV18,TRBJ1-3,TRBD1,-,CASSPTGGRGNTIYF,TGTGCCAGCTCACCAACAGGGGGGAGAGGAAACACCATATATTTT
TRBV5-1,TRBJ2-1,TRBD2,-,CASSLTGTSGRNEQFF,TGCGCCAGCAGCTTGACCGGGACTAGCGGGAGAAATGAGCAGTTCTTC
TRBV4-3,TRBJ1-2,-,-,CASSQAGRLYGYTF,TGCGCCAGCAGCCAAGCGGGGAGACTTTATGGCTACACCTTC
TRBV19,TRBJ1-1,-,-,CASSLRGTEAFF,TGTGCCAGTAGTTTACGGGGCACTGAAGCTTTCTTT